These T cell receptor beta chains were read from a single sample in a study of blood T cells in healthy people across ages. Using its own MiXCR run on the 5' RACE reads, TCRdb lists one record per CDR3 protein. The sample holds about 690,000 distinct CDR3 sequences, 40% to 45% seen once. Sequenced: blood. The receptors shown here come from a man older than 75 in good health. Both conserved end residues are part of each CDR3. Fields, in order: J gene, D gene, clone size, V gene, CDR3 protein, CDR3 DNA. A D gene is named only where the DNA matches it firmly. Not all rows give a size; the values are once, few, many and, for expanded clones, a class.

TRBJ2-7 | . | many | TRBV20-1 | CSARADSEQYF | TGCAGTGCTAGAGCCGACAGCGAGCAGTACTTC
TRBJ1-6 | . | . | TRBV5-6 | CASSQASGTNYNSPLHF | TGTGCCAGCAGCCAAGCCTCCGGGACGAACTATAATTCACCCCTCCACTTT
TRBJ2-7 | TRBD2 | . | TRBV7-8 | CASSSRAGGPGEQYF | TGTGCCAGCAGCTCTCGAGCGGGAGGGCCGGGTGAGCAGTACTTC
TRBJ2-7 | . | . | TRBV19 | CASSPGTSSYEQYF | TGTGCCAGTAGTCCCGGGACATCCTCCTACGAGCAGTACTTC
TRBJ2-5 | . | . | TRBV9 | CASSVASKSSGQYF | TGTGCCAGCAGCGTAGCTAGCAAATCATCCGGGCAGTACTTC
TRBJ2-1 | TRBD2 | . | TRBV19 | CASRTLAGGVYNEQFF | TGTGCCAGTAGAACACTAGCGGGGGGTGTTTACAATGAGCAGTTCTTC
TRBJ2-3 | . | . | TRBV6-1 | CASRLGGAVRTDTQYF | TGTGCCAGCAGGCTGGGGGGGGCCGTGCGTACAGATACGCAGTATTTT
TRBJ2-1 | . | few | TRBV2 | CASSELRAGSYNEQFF | TGTGCCAGCAGTGAATTGCGGGCGGGATCCTACAATGAGCAGTTCTTC
TRBJ2-3 | TRBD2 | . | TRBV2 | CASSWPLAGGSADTQYF | TGTGCCAGCAGTTGGCCCCTAGCGGGGGGCAGCGCAGATACGCAGTATTTT
TRBJ2-7 | . | many | TRBV9 | CASSVNSGYEQYF | TGTGCCAGCAGCGTAAATTCCGGCTACGAGCAGTACTTC
TRBJ2-7 | TRBD1 | . | TRBV6-6 | CASSYLRQGPTYEQYF | TGTGCCAGCAGTTACCTTAGACAGGGCCCGACCTACGAGCAGTACTTC
TRBJ1-2 | TRBD1 | . | TRBV7-2 | CASVRGGYGYTF | TGTGCCTCTGTCAGGGGGGGGTATGGCTACACCTTC
TRBJ1-1 | . | . | TRBV5-1 | CASSRDDKTAAFF | TGCGCCAGCAGCAGGGACGATAAAACTGCAGCTTTCTTT
TRBJ2-1 | . | many | TRBV7-2 | CASSLDGTNTNEQFF | TGTGCCAGCAGCTTAGATGGTACTAACACGAATGAGCAGTTCTTC
TRBJ2-5 | . | few | TRBV7-2 | CASSSRGARPETQYF | TGTGCCAGCAGCTCGAGGGGCGCGAGACCGGAGACCCAGTACTTC
TRBJ1-1 | . | . | TRBV15 | CATSKDGGGTEAFF | TGTGCCACCAGCAAAGATGGGGGGGGAACTGAAGCTTTCTTT
TRBJ2-5 | . | . | TRBV6-5 | CASMGQGGGETQYF | TGTGCCAGCATGGGGCAGGGTGGAGGCGAGACCCAGTACTTC
TRBJ2-5 | TRBD2 | few | TRBV3-1 | CASSPFERRGGRETQYF | TGTGCCAGCAGCCCTTTCGAAAGGCGGGGGGGCCGAGAGACCCAGTACTTC
TRBJ2-5 | . | . | TRBV15 | CATSAGLRETQYF | TGTGCCACCAGCGCAGGCCTGAGGGAGACCCAGTACTTC
TRBJ2-5 | TRBD2 | . | TRBV9 | CASSVGGLASGETQYF | TGTGCCAGCAGCGTAGGCGGACTAGCCTCCGGGGAGACCCAGTACTTC
TRBJ2-2 | . | . | TRBV4-3 | CASSLDLSSTGELFF | TGCGCCAGCAGCCTAGACCTGAGCAGCACCGGGGAGCTGTTTTTT
TRBJ2-5 | . | . | TRBV9 | CASSVARQGGGHETQYF | TGTGCCAGCAGCGTAGCTCGACAGGGAGGGGGTCACGAGACCCAGTACTTC
TRBJ2-5 | TRBD2 | few | TRBV28 | CASSQTTSGQETQYF | TGTGCCAGCAGCCAAACTACTAGCGGACAAGAGACCCAGTACTTC
TRBJ1-5 | . | many | TRBV7-2 | CASSSRTNQPQHF | TGTGCCAGCAGCTCTCGTACCAATCAGCCCCAGCATTTT
TRBJ2-5 | . | . | TRBV30 | CAWSGDFSQETQYF | TGTGCCTGGAGTGGGGACTTTAGCCAAGAGACCCAGTACTTC
TRBJ2-7 | TRBD2 | few | TRBV7-8 | CASSQIGTSGNPYEQYF | TGTGCCAGCAGCCAGATCGGGACTAGCGGAAACCCCTACGAGCAGTACTTC
TRBJ2-4 | . | . | TRBV11-3 | CASSLDGAGPNIQYF | TGTGCCAGCAGCTTAGATGGGGCAGGTCCTAACATTCAGTACTTC
TRBJ2-1 | TRBD2 | . | TRBV18 | CASSPKSAGGSYNEQFF | TGTGCCAGCTCACCCAAATCAGCGGGAGGCTCCTACAATGAGCAGTTCTTC
TRBJ2-7 | . | . | TRBV18 | CASSQTLQGYEQYF | TGTGCCAGCTCACAAACACTCCAGGGCTACGAGCAGTACTTC
TRBJ2-7 | TRBD2 | few | TRBV28 | CASSLRPGLAGGPAYEQYF | TGTGCCAGCAGTCTCCGGCCGGGACTAGCGGGAGGGCCAGCCTACGAGCAGTACTTC
TRBJ1-1 | TRBD1 | . | TRBV3-1 | CASSQEPPGQAEAFF | TGTGCCAGCAGCCAAGAGCCCCCTGGACAGGCGGAAGCTTTCTTT
TRBJ1-5 | . | . | TRBV25-1 | CASSDPGTNQPQHF | TGTGCCAGCAGTGATCCGGGGACCAATCAGCCCCAGCATTTT
TRBJ1-5 | . | . | TRBV19 | CASSIETNQPQHF | TGTGCCAGTAGTATTGAAACTAATCAGCCCCAGCATTTT
TRBJ2-1 | TRBD1 | . | TRBV20-1 | CSARDSGSGQGSYNEQFF | TGCAGTGCTAGAGATTCTGGCTCGGGACAGGGGTCTTACAATGAGCAGTTCTTC
TRBJ2-7 | TRBD2 | few | TRBV7-3 | CASSLNSGRFNEQYF | TGTGCCAGCAGCTTAAATAGCGGGAGGTTCAACGAGCAGTACTTC
TRBJ2-7 | . | . | TRBV27 | CASAPYDTTYEQYF | TGTGCCAGTGCGCCATACGACACTACCTACGAGCAGTACTTC
TRBJ2-1 | . | . | TRBV28 | CASHSHRNLNEQFF | TGTGCCAGCCATAGTCACCGAAACCTGAATGAGCAGTTCTTC
TRBJ2-5 | TRBD2 | few | TRBV15 | CATSRKGLAYQETQYF | TGTGCCACCAGCAGAAAGGGACTAGCTTACCAAGAGACCCAGTACTTC
TRBJ2-2 | . | . | TRBV24-1 | CATSQYTGELFF | TGTGCCACCAGCCAGTACACCGGGGAGCTGTTTTTT
TRBJ1-4 | . | . | TRBV29-1 | CSVEASGGVGEKLFF | TGCAGCGTCGAAGCAAGTGGGGGAGTCGGTGAAAAACTGTTTTTT
TRBJ2-2 | . | . | TRBV7-9 | CASSFLGHTGELFF | TGTGCCAGCAGCTTCTTGGGGCACACCGGGGAGCTGTTTTTT
TRBJ2-3 | TRBD2 | few | TRBV7-2 | CASSLTLTSGGSTDTQYF | TGTGCCAGCAGCTTAACACTGACTAGCGGGGGATCCACAGATACGCAGTATTTT
TRBJ2-1 | . | . | TRBV6-5 | CASSYSREDNEQFF | TGTGCCAGCAGTTACTCGAGGGAGGACAATGAGCAGTTCTTC
TRBJ2-6 | TRBD1 | . | TRBV7-8 | CASSQQGTGANVLTF | TGTGCCAGCAGCCAACAGGGGACTGGGGCCAACGTCCTGACTTTC
TRBJ2-3 | TRBD2 | . | TRBV7-2 | CASSISGGASDTQYF | TGTGCCAGCAGCATTAGCGGGGGGGCCTCAGATACGCAGTATTTT
TRBJ2-1 | . | few | TRBV20-1 | CSASRRSSYNEQFF | TGCAGTGCTAGTCGGCGGAGCTCCTACAATGAGCAGTTCTTC
TRBJ2-7 | . | . | TRBV3-1 | CASSQGFWDSYEQYF | TGTGCCAGCAGCCAAGGTTTCTGGGACTCCTACGAGCAGTACTTC
TRBJ2-3 | TRBD2 | . | TRBV7-8 | CASSSGGLYTQYF | TGTGCCAGCAGCTCGGGGGGTTTGTATACGCAGTATTTT
TRBJ1-2 | . | few | TRBV29-1 | CSVGVGGAYGYTF | TGCAGCGTTGGGGTCGGAGGAGCCTATGGCTACACCTTC
TRBJ2-7 | . | few | TRBV7-9 | CASSSSLGSHEQYF | TGTGCCAGCAGCTCATCCTTGGGCTCCCACGAGCAGTACTTC
TRBJ2-3 | TRBD2 | many | TRBV7-2 | CASSLAAAGGFSDTQYF | TGTGCCAGCAGCTTAGCAGCGGCGGGAGGCTTCTCAGATACGCAGTATTTT
TRBJ2-5 | . | . | TRBV4-3 | CASSQDWRTQETQYF | TGCGCCAGCAGCCAAGATTGGCGGACCCAAGAGACCCAGTACTTC
TRBJ2-3 | . | . | TRBV30 | CAWSASRGGLKKTQYF | TGTGCCTGGAGCGCCTCAAGGGGCGGGCTAAAAAAGACGCAGTATTTT
TRBJ1-1 | . | . | TRBV6-2/TRBV6-3 | CASITGGRAEAFF | TGTGCCAGCATTACGGGAGGGAGAGCTGAAGCTTTCTTT
TRBJ2-1 | TRBD2 | . | TRBV14 | CASSQRVAGPGEQFF | TGTGCCAGCAGCCAAAGGGTAGCGGGTCCGGGAGAGCAGTTCTTC
TRBJ2-3 | TRBD2 | . | TRBV6-2/TRBV6-3 | CASSYAREGRGPTDTQYF | TGTGCCAGCAGTTACGCGCGGGAGGGCCGAGGGCCCACAGATACGCAGTATTTT
TRBJ2-1 | TRBD2 | . | TRBV29-1 | CSGEGLAGLNEQFF | TGCAGCGGGGAAGGACTAGCGGGACTGAATGAGCAGTTCTTC
TRBJ2-5 | TRBD2 | many | TRBV20-1 | CSAREPLSGREAETQYF | TGCAGTGCTAGAGAGCCCCTCAGCGGGAGGGAGGCAGAGACCCAGTACTTC
TRBJ2-5 | . | . | TRBV7-2 | CASSWGSSGETQYF | TGTGCCAGCAGCTGGGGGTCGTCGGGGGAGACCCAGTACTTC
TRBJ1-2 | . | . | TRBV20-1 | CSAHQGSYGYTF | TGCAGTGCCCATCAGGGTAGCTATGGCTACACCTTC